Below are 12 T cell receptor beta chains sequenced from a single sample in a study of identical twins. TCRdb called the 5' RACE reads again in MiXCR, with one record for every CDR3 protein. In the table there are around 340,000 distinct CDR3 sequences, about 10% of which are singletons. The specimen was naive T cells sorted from blood. The receptors originated from a woman aged 50 to 65 in good health.

This clonotype was detected a few times. The V and J genes are TRBV6-1 and TRBJ1-1, with D possibly matching TRBD1 (6 bases). The V and J ends lost 7 bases and 6 bases respectively, with 21 bases between them. CDR3 length equals 15 residues. The germline V gene has CDR1 MNHNS and CDR2 SASEGT. DNA for the CDR3: TGTGCCAGCACCGAATATCACGTACCAGGGGCTGAAGCTTTCTTT. This encodes CASTEYHVPGAEAFF.

The V gene is TRBV27, the J gene TRBJ2-2; no clear D. CDR1 is MNHEY and CDR2 is SMNVEV in the germline V gene (reference sequence). This CDR3 region has 12 residues. V was shortened by 6 bases and J by 5 bases, with 7 bases between the two germline ends. CDR3 residues: CASRTITGELFF. The CDR3 DNA reads TGTGCCAGCAGGACGATTACCGGGGAGCTGTTTTTT.

For the CDR3, the DNA is TGTGCCAGCAGTTTATCTCGTTATAATTCACCCCTCCACTTT. This sequence encodes CASSLSRYNSPLHF. The chain couples TRBV27 to TRBJ1-6; D ambiguous. V lost 0 bases and J 4 bases, leaving 4 bases between the germline ends. The CDR3 totals 14 residues. Germline V gives CDR1 MNHEY, CDR2 SMNVEV (reference sequence).

This clonotype was counted a few times. V usage is TRBV5-1 and J usage is TRBJ2-1; TRBD2 matches at 14 bases. J gave up 1 base and V 2 bases, and 8 bases lay outside the gene matches. The CDR3 sequence is 19 residues long. CDR1 and CDR2 from the germline V gene are SGHRS and YFSETQ. CDR3 bases: TGCGCCAGCAGCTTCAAACTCCGGACTAGCGGGAGGTCCTACAATGAGCAGTTCTTC. This gives the protein CASSFKLRTSGRSYNEQFF.

This clonotype was seen only once. The CDR3 DNA reads TGTGCCAGCAGTAAAGACCATCCCTACGAGCAGTACTTC. Translated: CASSKDHPYEQYF. The chain employs TRBV14 and TRBJ2-7; D ambiguous. Trimming shortened V by 6 bases and J by 2 bases, and 11 bases separated the two germline ends. The germline CDR1 and CDR2 sequences are SGHDN and FVKESK. The CDR3 has 13 amino acids.

This clonotype was counted ten times or more. The V gene is TRBV6-5, the J gene TRBJ2-7, with D perhaps TRBD1 (6 bases). The CDR3 runs 12 residues. Trimming stripped 5 bases from V and 11 bases from J, with 16 bases between. Looked up from germline, CDR1 is MNHEY and CDR2 is SVGAGI. CDR3: CASSQSGTKKYF. DNA for the CDR3: TGTGCCAGCAGTCAATCCGGGACAAAAAAGTACTTC.

The genes are TRBV9 and TRBJ2-7; D is possibly TRBD2 (6 bases). Germline CDR1 reads SGDLS; CDR2 reads YYNGEE. CDR3 length: 16 amino acids. V lost 0 bases to trimming and J lost 4 bases, with 17 bases between them. CDR3 sequence: CASSVGLPGGVYEQYF. DNA for the CDR3: TGTGCCAGCAGCGTAGGACTCCCAGGCGGGGTTTACGAGCAGTACTTC. The variable domain in full, with the rest retrieved from reference TRBV9 and TRBJ2-7, is DSGVTQTPKHLITATGQRVTLRCSPRSGDLSVYWYQQSLDQGLQFLIQYYNGEERAKGNILERFSAQQFPDLHSELNLSSLELGDSALYFCASSVGLPGGVYEQYFGPGTRLTVT.

This clonotype was seen many times. This sequence joins TRBV5-6 and TRBJ2-7; 8 positions agree with TRBD2. The CDR3 spans 14 residues. J lost 2 bases, V lost 2 bases, and 3 bases had no gene match. Germline V gene lookup returns CDR1 SGHDT and CDR2 YYEEEE. This CDR3 reads CASSLGAGAYEQYF. CDR3 coding DNA: TGTGCCAGCAGCTTAGGAGCGGGAGCCTACGAGCAGTACTTC.

The chain joins TRBV12-3 or TRBV12-4 to TRBJ2-5; TRBD2 matches at 7 bases. The CDR3 length is 14 residues. Trimming took 3 bases from V and 2 from J; bases not matched to a gene: 3. This CDR3 is CASSFTSEQETQYF. The CDR3 nucleotides are TGTGCCAGCAGTTTTACTAGCGAGCAAGAGACCCAGTACTTC.

This clonotype has more than one count but fewer than ten. The rearrangement uses TRBV20-1 and TRBJ2-3, with D perhaps TRBD2 (5 bases). V dropped 4 bases and J dropped 5 bases, with 10 bases sitting between them. Germline CDR1 is DFQATT and CDR2 is SNEGSKA (reference sequence). The CDR3 is made up of 12 amino acids. CDR3 nucleotides: TGCAGTGCTAAGGTGGGAGTAGATACGCAGTATTTT. This gives the protein CSAKVGVDTQYF.

This rearrangement joins TRBV7-2 to TRBJ2-7; D is tentatively TRBD1 or TRBD2 (6 bases each). This CDR3 comprises 15 residues. The V end lost 4 bases, the J end lost 3 bases, and 16 bases lay between the germline ends. Germline CDR1 and CDR2: SGHTA and FQGNSA. DNA for the CDR3: TGTGCCAGCAGCTCCCCTTTAGGGGGGCTCTACGAGCAGTACGTC. Protein product: CASSSPLGGLYEQYV.

This clonotype was detected ten times or more. The rearrangement joins TRBV9 to TRBJ2-3; D uncertain. The germline V gene has CDR1 SGDLS and CDR2 YYNGEE. Trimming took 0 bases from V and 0 from J, leaving 8 bases between them. The CDR3 spans 15 residues. The CDR3 region has the DNA TGTGCCAGCAGCGTAGATCCGGACAGCACAGATACGCAGTATTTT. Its translation is CASSVDPDSTDTQYF.